This TCR beta chain was identified during a study of blood T cell repertoires in COVID-19. The CDR3 has 13 residues. The germline V gene has CDR1 LGHDT and CDR2 YNNKEL (reference sequence). The V end lost 0 bases, the J end lost 6 bases, and 8 bases lay between the germline ends. Measured with immunoSEQ multiplex PCR; TCRdb has only the in-frame clones, and not every one. The repertoire holds 250,000 to 350,000 clones, with around nine tenths as singletons. Donors were grouped by their self-reported clinical history. Each recovered donor of Cohort 3 presented with two negative PCRs, clearance, or symptom resolution.

V gene TRBV3-1 (or the pseudogene TRBV3-2) combines with J gene TRBJ1-2, with TRBD1 as a possible D gene (5 bases). This receptor was identified in a woman aged 35 to 49 who had recovered from COVID-19. Sequenced sample: PBMCs or T cells enriched from blood (not recorded which). This CDR3 is CASSQEQADGYTF. In nucleotides, the CDR3 is TGTGCCAGCAGCCAAGAACAGGCGGATGGCTACACCTTC.